This T cell receptor beta chain was sequenced for a study of cytomegalovirus exposure and HLA in healthy donors. In the case of this clone: Its specificity is unknown.

Overall study findings and caveats: Highly shared sequence variants in one cluster were likely a sequencing artifact. A list of 150 or so TCR beta chains associated with cytomegalovirus was given. Serostatus for CMV was the only available immune exposure information.

Germline CDR1 MGHRA, CDR2 YSYEKL. This CDR3 has 16 amino acids. V lost 5 bases to trimming and J lost 2 bases; unmatched junction nucleotides: 5. Primers: 60 Vbeta forward and 13 Jbeta reverse. Sequencing used immunoSEQ multiplex PCR; TCRdb keeps in-frame clones, though not all of them. This table has some 120,000 clones, over 8% appearing once. Sequencing used PBMCs. The rearrangement links TRBV4-1 to TRBJ2-2; 10 positions match TRBD2. This clonotype was sampled from a young man in good health and CMV-seronegative. CDR3 bases: TGCGCCAGCAGCTCCGGACTAGCGGTCAACACCGGGGAGCTGTTTTTT. Its protein product is CASSSGLAVNTGELFF.